This entry concerns a single T cell receptor (beta chain). As yet, its antigen is unknown. This specimen comes from a study of shared clonotypes between healthy human individuals. Regarding the study as a whole: What naive subsets generally showed was a larger estimated richness than memory subsets showed. Specimens sampled were limited to blood, with tissue repertoires likely differing.

Genomic DNA of every subset was divided equally among multiple immunoSEQ plates. Only in-frame clones appear in the TCRdb table, and some are missing; sequencing was by immunoSEQ multiplex PCR. The sample lists around 1.9 million clones, just over 90% occurring once. CD8 cells regarded as naive lacked CD45RO, were positively chosen for CCR7, and omitted terminally differentiated effector memory CD45RA+ cells. CDR1 and CDR2 (germline): SGHAT, FQNNGV. Trimming pared 5 bases from V and 4 bases from J, leaving 19 bases between. This CDR3 has 16 residues. What was sequenced was naive CD8+ T cells from PBMCs. This chain uses TRBV11-2 with TRBJ2-3; D tentatively reads TRBD1 or TRBD2 (6 bases each). This TCR derives from a young man in good health. Some clones in this sample may be carry-over from other donors' samples. CDR3 DNA sequence: TGTGCCAGCAGCCTTGGTACAGGGAGGCGGGCAGATACGCAGTATTTT. Its translation is CASSLGTGRRADTQYF.